This T cell receptor beta chain was sequenced for a study of T cells in localized non-small cell lung cancer. A single count supports this clone. Its antigen is still unknown. Study outcomes and limitations: As only one tumor region underwent sequencing, heterogeneity remains possible. A median roughly 57 of the top 100 tumor clones appeared in adjacent lung. Elevated circulating T cell density in blood was associated with longer overall survival. The highest T cell clonality was in uninvolved adjacent lung, above tumor.

Clones were sequenced by immunoSEQ multiplex PCR, and TCRdb holds only the in-frame ones, with some missing. The repertoire holds 15,000 to 20,000 clones, almost 85% seen once, with under 40% in the top ten. CDR1 is SGHAT, CDR2 FQNNGV, per germline. The CDR3 is 14 amino acids. Trimming removed 0 bases at V and 3 bases at J, with 9 bases between. Here the sequenced sample was peripheral blood, taken before any cancer treatment. The rearrangement joins TRBV11-2 to TRBJ2-7; unclear D gene. The clonotype was recovered from a male donor aged 60 or older with stage I lung adenocarcinoma. DNA of the CDR3: TGTGCCAGCAGCTTAGAGGCGGTTCTCTACGAGCAGTACTTC. Its protein product is CASSLEAVLYEQYF.